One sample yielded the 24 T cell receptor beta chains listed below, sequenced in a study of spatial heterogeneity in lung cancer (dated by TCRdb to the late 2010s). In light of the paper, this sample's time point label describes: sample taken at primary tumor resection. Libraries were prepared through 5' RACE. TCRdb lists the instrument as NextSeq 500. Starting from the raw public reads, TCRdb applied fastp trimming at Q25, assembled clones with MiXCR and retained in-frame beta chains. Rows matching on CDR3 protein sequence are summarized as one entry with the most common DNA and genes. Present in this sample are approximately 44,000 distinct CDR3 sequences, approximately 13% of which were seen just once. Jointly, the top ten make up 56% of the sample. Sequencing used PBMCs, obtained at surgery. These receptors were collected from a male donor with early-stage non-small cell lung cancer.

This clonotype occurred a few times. CDR3 bases: TGCAGCATCAGACAGGTAGGAGAGACCCAGTACTTC. Translating it yields CSIRQVGETQYF. This chain links TRBV29-1 with TRBJ2-5; D perhaps matches TRBD1 (6 bases). V lost 8 bases and J 4 bases, leaving 14 bases between the germline ends. Germline CDR1 and CDR2: SQVTM and ANQGSEA. CDR3 length equals 12 residues.

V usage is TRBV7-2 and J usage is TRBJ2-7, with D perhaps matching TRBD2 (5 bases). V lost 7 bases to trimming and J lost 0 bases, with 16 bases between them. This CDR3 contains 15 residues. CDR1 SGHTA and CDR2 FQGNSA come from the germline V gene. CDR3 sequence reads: CASTLGAVSSYEQYF. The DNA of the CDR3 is TGTGCCAGCACCCTCGGAGCGGTGAGCTCCTACGAGCAGTACTTC.

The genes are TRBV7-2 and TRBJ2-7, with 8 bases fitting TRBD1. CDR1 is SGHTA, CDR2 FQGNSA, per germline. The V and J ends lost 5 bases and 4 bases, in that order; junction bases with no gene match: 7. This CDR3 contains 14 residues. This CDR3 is CASSLRQGWYEQYF. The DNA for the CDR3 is TGTGCCAGCAGCCTCAGACAGGGGTGGTACGAGCAGTACTTC. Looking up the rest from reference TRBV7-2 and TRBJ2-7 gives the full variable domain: GAGVSQSPSNKVTEKGKDVELRCDPISGHTALYWYRQSLGQGLEFLIYFQGNSAPDKSGLPSDRFSAERTGGSVSTLTIQRTQQEDSAVYLCASSLRQGWYEQYFGPGTRLTVT.

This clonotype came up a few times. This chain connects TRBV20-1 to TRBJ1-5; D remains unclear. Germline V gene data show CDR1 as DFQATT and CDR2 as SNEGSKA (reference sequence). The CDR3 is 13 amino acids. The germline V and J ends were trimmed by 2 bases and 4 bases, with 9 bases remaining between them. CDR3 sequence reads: CSARLGPNQPQHF. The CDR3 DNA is TGCAGTGCTAGACTGGGCCCAAATCAGCCCCAGCATTTT.

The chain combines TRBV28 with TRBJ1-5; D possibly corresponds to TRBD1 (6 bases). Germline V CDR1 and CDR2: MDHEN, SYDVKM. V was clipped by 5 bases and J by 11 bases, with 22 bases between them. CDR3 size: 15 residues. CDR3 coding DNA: TGTGCCAGCAGTGGCCGCAGGGGTTTCTTCAGGACCCAGCATTTT. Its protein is CASSGRRGFFRTQHF.

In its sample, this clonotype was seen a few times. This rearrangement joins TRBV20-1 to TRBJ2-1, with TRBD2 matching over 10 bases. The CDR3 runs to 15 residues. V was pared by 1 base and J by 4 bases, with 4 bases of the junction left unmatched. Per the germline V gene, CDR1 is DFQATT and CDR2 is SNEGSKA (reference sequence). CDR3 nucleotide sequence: TGCAGTGCTAGAGCCGGGACTAGCGTTTACAATGAGCAGTTCTTC. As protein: CSARAGTSVYNEQFF.

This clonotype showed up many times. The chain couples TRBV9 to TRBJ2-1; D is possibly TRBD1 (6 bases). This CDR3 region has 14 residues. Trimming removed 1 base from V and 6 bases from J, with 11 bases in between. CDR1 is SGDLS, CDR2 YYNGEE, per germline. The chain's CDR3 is CASSVQGNPNEQFF. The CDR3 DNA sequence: TGTGCCAGCAGCGTACAGGGGAACCCCAATGAGCAGTTCTTC.

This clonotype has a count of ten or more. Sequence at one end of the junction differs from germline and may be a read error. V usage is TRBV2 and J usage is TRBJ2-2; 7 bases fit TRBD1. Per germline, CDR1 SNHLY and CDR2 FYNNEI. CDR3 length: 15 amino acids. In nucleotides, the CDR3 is TGTGCCAGCAGCGACAGGGCCGGGAACGCCGGGGAGCTGTTTTTT. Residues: CASSDRAGNAGELFF.

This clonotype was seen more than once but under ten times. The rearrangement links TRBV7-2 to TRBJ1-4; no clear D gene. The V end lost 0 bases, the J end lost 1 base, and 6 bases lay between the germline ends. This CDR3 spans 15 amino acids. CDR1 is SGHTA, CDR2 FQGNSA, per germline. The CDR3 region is CASSLAPITNEKLFF. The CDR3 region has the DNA TGTGCCAGCAGCTTAGCGCCAATAACTAATGAAAAACTGTTTTTT.

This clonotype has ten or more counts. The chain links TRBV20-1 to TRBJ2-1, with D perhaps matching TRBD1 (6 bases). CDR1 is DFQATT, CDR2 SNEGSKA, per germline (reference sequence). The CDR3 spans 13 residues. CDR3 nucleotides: TGCAGCTACCGGGACACCGTCTACAATGAGCAGTTCTTC. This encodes CSYRDTVYNEQFF.

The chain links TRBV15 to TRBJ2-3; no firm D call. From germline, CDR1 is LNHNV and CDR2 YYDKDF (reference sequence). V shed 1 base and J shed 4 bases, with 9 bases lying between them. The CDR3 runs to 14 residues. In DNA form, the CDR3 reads TGTGCCACCAGCAGAGTGGCAGGCTCAGATACGCAGTATTTT. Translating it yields CATSRVAGSDTQYF. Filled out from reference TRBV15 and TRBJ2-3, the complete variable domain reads DAMVIQNPRYQVTQFGKPVTLSCSQTLNHNVMYWYQQKSSQAPKLLFHYYDKDFNNEADTPDNFQSRRPNTSFCFLDIRSPGLGDTAMYLCATSRVAGSDTQYFGPGTRLTVL.

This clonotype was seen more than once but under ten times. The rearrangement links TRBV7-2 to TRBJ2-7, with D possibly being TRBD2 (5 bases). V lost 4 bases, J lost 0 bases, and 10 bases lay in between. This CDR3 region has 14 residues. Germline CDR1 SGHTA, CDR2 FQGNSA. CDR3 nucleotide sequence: TGTGCCAGCAGCTCCCGGGGTAGCTCCTACGAGCAGTACTTC. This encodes CASSSRGSSYEQYF. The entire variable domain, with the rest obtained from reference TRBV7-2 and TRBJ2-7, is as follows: GAGVSQSPSNKVTEKGKDVELRCDPISGHTALYWYRQSLGQGLEFLIYFQGNSAPDKSGLPSDRFSAERTGGSVSTLTIQRTQQEDSAVYLCASSSRGSSYEQYFGPGTRLTVT.

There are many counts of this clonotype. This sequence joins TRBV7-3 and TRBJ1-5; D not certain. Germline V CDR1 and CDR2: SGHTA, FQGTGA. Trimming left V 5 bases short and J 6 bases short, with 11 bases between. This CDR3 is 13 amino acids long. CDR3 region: CASSASVGQPQHF. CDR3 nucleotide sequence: TGTGCCAGCAGCGCTAGCGTGGGTCAGCCCCAGCATTTT.

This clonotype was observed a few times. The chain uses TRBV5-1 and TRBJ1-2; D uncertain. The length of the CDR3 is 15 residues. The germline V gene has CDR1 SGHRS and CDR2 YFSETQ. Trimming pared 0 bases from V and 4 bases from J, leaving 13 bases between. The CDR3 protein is CASSLASGGSYGYTF. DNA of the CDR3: TGCGCCAGCAGCTTGGCGTCAGGCGGATCCTATGGCTACACCTTC.

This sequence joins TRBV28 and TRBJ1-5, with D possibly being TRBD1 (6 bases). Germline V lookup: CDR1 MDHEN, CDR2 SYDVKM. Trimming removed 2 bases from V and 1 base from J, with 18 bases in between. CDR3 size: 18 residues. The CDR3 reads CASSLTGWGIRSNQPQHF. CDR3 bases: TGTGCCAGCAGTTTAACAGGGTGGGGTATTAGGAGCAATCAGCCCCAGCATTTT.

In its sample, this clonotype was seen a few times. The CDR3 nucleotides are TGTGCCAGCGGCAGTCTAGGGGCAATTGTGGAGACCCAGTACTTC. This codes for CASGSLGAIVETQYF. The chain employs TRBV9 and TRBJ2-5, with TRBD1 as a possible D gene (5 bases). There are 15 residues in the CDR3. The germline V gene encodes CDR1 SGDLS and CDR2 YYNGEE. V dropped 7 bases and J dropped 5 bases, with 21 bases sitting between them.

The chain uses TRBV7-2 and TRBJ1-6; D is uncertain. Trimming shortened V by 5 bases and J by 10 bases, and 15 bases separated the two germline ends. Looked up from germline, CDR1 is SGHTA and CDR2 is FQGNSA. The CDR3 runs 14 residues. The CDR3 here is CASSPGRAQSPLHF. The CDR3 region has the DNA TGTGCCAGCAGCCCCGGACGGGCCCAATCACCCCTCCACTTT.

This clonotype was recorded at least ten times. The CDR3 coding sequence is TGTGCCAGCAGGGGGATCGGGACAGAGAACACTGAAGCTTTCTTT. Amino acid sequence: CASRGIGTENTEAFF. The chain uses TRBV27 and TRBJ1-1, with 7 nucleotides matching TRBD1. This CDR3 has 15 residues. The germline CDR1 and CDR2 sequences are MNHEY and SMNVEV (reference sequence). V was clipped by 6 bases and J by 1 base; unmatched bases: 8.

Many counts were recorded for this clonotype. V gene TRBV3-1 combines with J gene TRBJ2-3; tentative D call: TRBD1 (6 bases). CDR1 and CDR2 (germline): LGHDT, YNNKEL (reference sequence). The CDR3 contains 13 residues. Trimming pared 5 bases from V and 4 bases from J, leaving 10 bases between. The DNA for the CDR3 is TGTGCCAGCAGCGCCAGGGGTGCAGATACGCAGTATTTT. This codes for CASSARGADTQYF.

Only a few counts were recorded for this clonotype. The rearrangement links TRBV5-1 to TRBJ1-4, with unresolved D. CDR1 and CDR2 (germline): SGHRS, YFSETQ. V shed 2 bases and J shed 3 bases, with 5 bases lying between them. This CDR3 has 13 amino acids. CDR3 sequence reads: CASSFDPNEKLFF. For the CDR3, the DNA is TGCGCCAGCAGCTTTGACCCTAATGAAAAACTGTTTTTT.

CDR3 DNA: TGTGCCAGCAGTTACGTTACAGGCAATCAGCCCCAGCATTTT. Translating gives CASSYVTGNQPQHF. The J gene is TRBJ1-5, the V gene TRBV6-6; D is uncertain. Trimming removed 2 bases from V and 2 bases from J, with 7 bases in between. The length of the CDR3 is 14 residues. Germline V gene data show CDR1 as MNHNY and CDR2 as SVGAGI (reference sequence).

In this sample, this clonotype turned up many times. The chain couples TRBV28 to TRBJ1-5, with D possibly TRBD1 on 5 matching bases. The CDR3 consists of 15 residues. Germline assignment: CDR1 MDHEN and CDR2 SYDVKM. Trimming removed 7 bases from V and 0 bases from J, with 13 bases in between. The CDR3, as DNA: TGTGCCAGCACCCACGGGGGGTTTAGCAATCAGCCCCAGCATTTT. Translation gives CASTHGGFSNQPQHF.

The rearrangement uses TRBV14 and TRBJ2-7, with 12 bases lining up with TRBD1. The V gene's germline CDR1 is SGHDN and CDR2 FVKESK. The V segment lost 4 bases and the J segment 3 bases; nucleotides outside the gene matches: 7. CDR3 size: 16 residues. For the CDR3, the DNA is TGTGCCAGCAGCCCAAAGGGACAGGGGGCTATCTACGAGCAGTACTTC. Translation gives CASSPKGQGAIYEQYF.

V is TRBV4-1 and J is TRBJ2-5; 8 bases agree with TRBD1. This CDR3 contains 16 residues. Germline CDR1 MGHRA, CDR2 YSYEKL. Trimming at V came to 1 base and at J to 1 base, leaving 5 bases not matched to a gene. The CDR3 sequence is CASSQGTGYLQETQYF. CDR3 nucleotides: TGCGCCAGCAGCCAAGGGACAGGGTACCTCCAAGAGACCCAGTACTTC.